One sample yielded the 29 T cell receptor beta chains listed below, sequenced in a study of T cells in Graves' hyperthyroidism and ophthalmopathy (dated by TCRdb to the late 2010s). Receptors were amplified or captured by multiplex PCR. This sample was sequenced with an Illumina HiSeq 2000. The TCR beta CDR3 regions were amplified from the RNA transcripts. For the first round of RT-PCR on the TCR CDR3, the HTBI primer set was used together with the Qiagen OneStep RT-PCR kit. TCRdb ran its own pipeline on the public reads, namely fastp trimming at Q25 and MiXCR clone calling, and kept in-frame beta chains. Entries are consolidated by CDR3 protein sequence, retaining the most common genes and DNA. This sample is represented by around 440,000 distinct CDR3 sequences; about a sixth of them were singletons. The ten most abundant clones make up 7.5% to 8% of the sample. The sequencing sample was made of blood. The source is a woman in her late teens or twenties with Graves' hyperthyroidism.

The table lists this clonotype with many counts. The chain has TRBV7-3 and TRBJ2-3; 11 bases are a match to TRBD2. Germline values: CDR1 SGHTA, CDR2 FQGTGA. Unmatched junction bases numbered 3, after V lost 4 bases and J lost 3 bases. The CDR3 covers 15 residues. The chain's CDR3 is CASSSLAGETDTQYF. The CDR3 nucleotides are TGTGCCAGCAGCTCACTAGCGGGGGAAACAGATACGCAGTATTTT.

Ten or more counts support this clonotype. The chain links TRBV7-2 to TRBJ1-3; D is ambiguous. The germline gives CDR1 SGHTA, CDR2 FQGNSA. Between the trimmed V and J ends, which lost 5 bases and 0 bases, there was a span of 11 bases. The CDR3 loop spans 15 amino acids. The chain's CDR3 is CASSPTWVSGNTIYF. DNA of the CDR3: TGTGCCAGCAGCCCGACATGGGTCTCTGGAAACACCATATATTTT.

This clonotype appeared many times. A much larger clonotype is one base distant, so this may be a read error. The gene calls are TRBV25-1 and TRBJ2-3; D assignment may be TRBD1 or TRBD2 (5 bases each). This CDR3 is built from 15 residues. Trimming left V 2 bases short and J 0 bases short, with 9 bases between. Germline V gene data show CDR1 as MGHDK and CDR2 as SYGVNS. The CDR3 protein is CASSEGGPSTDTQYF. The CDR3 bases are TGTGCCAGCAGTGAAGGGGGACCTAGCACAGATACGCAGTATTTT.

The table lists this clonotype with many counts. V usage is TRBV7-8 and J usage is TRBJ2-7; 9 nucleotides align to TRBD2. V gave up 6 bases and J gave up 3 bases; unmatched junction bases: 15. Germline-derived CDR1 and CDR2 are SGHVS and FQNEAQ. The CDR3 covers 17 residues. The CDR3 spells CASSSEPGGRAVYEQYF. The CDR3 bases are TGTGCCAGCAGTTCCGAACCGGGCGGGAGGGCCGTCTACGAGCAGTACTTC.

In this sample, this clonotype turned up many times. This chain uses TRBV6-5 with TRBJ2-5; 9 bases align to TRBD1. Germline-derived CDR1 and CDR2 are MNHEY and SVGAGI. This CDR3 contains 14 residues. V lost 2 bases, J lost 3 bases, and 1 base stayed unmatched. This CDR3 is CASSYRQGEETQYF. For the CDR3, the DNA is TGTGCCAGCAGTTACCGACAGGGGGAAGAGACCCAGTACTTC.

This clonotype was seen repeatedly, ten times or more. V usage is TRBV27 and J usage is TRBJ1-2; D is possibly TRBD1 (5 bases). This CDR3 comprises 13 residues. V lost 2 bases and J lost 8, with 12 bases in between. Per the germline V gene, CDR1 is MNHEY and CDR2 is SMNVEV (reference sequence). The CDR3: CASSLSRVYGYTF. The CDR3 region has the DNA TGTGCCAGCAGTTTAAGCAGGGTGTACGGCTACACCTTC.

This clonotype was picked up many times. The chain has TRBV30 and TRBJ1-2, with no clear D. CDR1 is GTSNPN and CDR2 is SVGIG in the germline V gene (reference sequence). Trimming pared 4 bases from V and 8 bases from J, leaving 14 bases between. CDR3 size: 12 residues. CDR3 in DNA: TGTGCCTGGAAAGTGGGTTGGCGAGGCTACACCTTC. This gives the protein CAWKVGWRGYTF.

This clonotype was seen ten or more times. The chain uses TRBV12-3 or TRBV12-4 and TRBJ2-1; D remains unclear. The CDR3 totals 12 residues. V lost 6 bases, J lost 7 bases, and 10 bases lay in between. CDR3 coding DNA: TGTGCCAGCAGCCAACAGAGAAATGAGCAGTTCTTC. Its protein product is CASSQQRNEQFF.

In its sample, this clonotype was seen many times. The chain uses TRBV5-1 and TRBJ2-7; possibly TRBD2 for D (5 bases). V shed 2 bases and J shed 4 bases, with 13 bases lying between them. Germline V gene lookup returns CDR1 SGHRS and CDR2 YFSETQ. This CDR3 is built from 14 residues. The CDR3 protein is CASSFGSGPYEQYF. The CDR3 nucleotides read TGCGCCAGCAGCTTCGGAAGCGGACCATACGAGCAGTACTTC.

This clonotype appeared many times. This chain uses TRBV9 with TRBJ2-1; either TRBD1 or TRBD2 may fit D (5 bases each). CDR1 is SGDLS, CDR2 YYNGEE, per germline. This CDR3 is 14 amino acids long. Between the trimmed V and J ends, which lost 0 bases and 3 bases, there was a span of 7 bases. The DNA for the CDR3 is TGTGCCAGCAGCGTAGGGGACCGCTACAATGAGCAGTTCTTC. Encoded protein: CASSVGDRYNEQFF.

This clonotype was detected a few times. The gene calls are TRBV20-1 and TRBJ2-1; D is unclear. The CDR3 loop spans 14 amino acids. Trimming removed 0 bases from V and 5 bases from J, with 11 bases in between. Germline V gives CDR1 DFQATT, CDR2 SNEGSKA (reference sequence). CDR3 in amino acids: CSARDSALDNEQFF. DNA of the CDR3: TGCAGTGCTAGAGATTCAGCTTTGGACAATGAGCAGTTCTTC.

This clonotype was detected ten times or more. The V gene is TRBV9, the J gene TRBJ2-7; 9 nucleotides align to TRBD1. Germline V gene lookup returns CDR1 SGDLS and CDR2 YYNGEE. This CDR3 spans 14 amino acids. Germline trimming cut 3 bases from V and 2 bases from J; bases unmatched to any gene: 3. Here the CDR3 DNA reads TGTGCCAGCAGCGCGGGACAGGGACCCTACGAGCAGTACTTC. Translation: CASSAGQGPYEQYF.

This clonotype was seen at least ten times. This chain uses TRBV6-5 with TRBJ1-5; TRBD1 is a possible D gene (5 bases). Trimming stripped 0 bases from V and 1 base from J, with 7 bases between. Germline CDR1 and CDR2: MNHEY and SVGAGI. The CDR3 loop spans 15 amino acids. CDR3 nucleotides: TGTGCCAGCAGTTACTCGGGGACGAGCAATCAGCCCCAGCATTTT. Its protein is CASSYSGTSNQPQHF.

V is TRBV24-1 and J is TRBJ2-3; no definite D call. The V end lost 5 bases, the J end lost 5 bases, and 10 bases lay between the germline ends. This CDR3 spans 13 amino acids. Germline loops: CDR1 KGHDR, CDR2 SFDVKD. The CDR3 loop is CATSARVQDTQYF. For the CDR3, the DNA is TGTGCCACCAGTGCCCGGGTTCAAGATACGCAGTATTTT.

There are many counts of this clonotype. V is TRBV12-5 and J is TRBJ2-2; the D is unclear. CDR3 length: 15 residues. Trimming cost V 1 base and J 6 bases, with 12 bases left between them. From germline, CDR1 is LGHNT and CDR2 FRNRAP. The CDR3 loop is CASGLGPPSAGELFF. CDR3 nucleotide sequence: TGTGCTAGTGGTTTGGGGCCTCCCTCCGCCGGGGAGCTGTTTTTT.

This clonotype has only a few counts. The CDR3 region is CAWSQGGDRGLRNTIYF. CDR3 DNA sequence: TGTGCCTGGAGCCAGGGGGGGGACAGGGGACTCCGAAACACCATATATTTT. The rearrangement joins TRBV30 to TRBJ1-3; 10 nucleotides agree with TRBD1. V was pared by 3 bases and J by 5 bases, with 13 bases of the junction left unmatched. Per the germline V gene, CDR1 is GTSNPN and CDR2 is SVGIG (reference sequence). The CDR3 length is 17 residues.

There are many counts of this clonotype. The chain recombines TRBV28 with TRBJ1-2; D perhaps matches TRBD1 (6 bases). V was pared by 7 bases and J by 4 bases, with 13 bases between. Germline loops: CDR1 MDHEN, CDR2 SYDVKM. The CDR3 is made up of 13 amino acids. This CDR3 reads CASTTGYSYGYTF. For the CDR3, the DNA is TGTGCCAGCACTACAGGGTATAGCTATGGCTACACCTTC.

The table lists this clonotype with a few counts. The chain couples TRBV7-9 to TRBJ2-7; D is perhaps TRBD1 or TRBD2 (5 bases each). The CDR3 runs to 16 residues. CDR1 and CDR2 from the germline V gene are SEHNR and FQNEAQ (reference sequence). V lost 5 bases, J lost 4 bases, and 21 bases lay in between. The CDR3 protein is CASSLSYGALLYEQYF. Written as DNA, the CDR3 is TGTGCCAGCAGCCTCTCTTACGGGGCCCTCTTGTACGAGCAGTACTTC.

The sample holds many counts of this clonotype. The rearrangement uses TRBV2 and TRBJ1-4; D remains unclear. V was shortened by 4 bases and J by 5 bases, with 11 bases between the two germline ends. CDR1 SNHLY and CDR2 FYNNEI come from the germline V gene. The CDR3 is made up of 14 amino acids. CDR3 amino acids: CASSAAVLNEKLFF. The CDR3, as DNA: TGTGCCAGCAGTGCGGCAGTCTTAAATGAAAAACTGTTTTTT.

This clonotype was picked up many times. The rearrangement uses TRBV9 and TRBJ1-2, with 7 nucleotides matching TRBD1. The V segment lost 3 bases and the J segment 9 bases; nucleotides outside the gene matches: 2. Germline V gene lookup returns CDR1 SGDLS and CDR2 YYNGEE. CDR3 length: 11 residues. The DNA of the CDR3 is TGTGCCAGCAGCGAGGGACAGAGCTACACCTTC. Translating it yields CASSEGQSYTF.

This clonotype was seen many times. The chain joins TRBV30 to TRBJ1-5; the match to TRBD1 covers 8 bases. This CDR3 contains 14 residues. Germline CDR1 is GTSNPN and CDR2 is SVGIG (reference sequence). V was clipped by 3 bases and J by 7 bases; unmatched bases: 8. CDR3: CAWSRTGLGQPQHF. CDR3 bases: TGTGCCTGGAGCCGGACAGGGTTGGGACAGCCCCAGCATTTT.

This clonotype showed up many times. The chain links TRBV30 to TRBJ2-3, with TRBD2 matching over 16 bases. V dropped 2 bases and J dropped 5; count of bases not matched to a gene: 4. Germline V gene lookup returns CDR1 GTSNPN and CDR2 SVGIG (reference sequence). The CDR3 spans 16 residues. As DNA, the CDR3 is TGTGCCTGGAGTTTAGGGACTAGCGGGGGGGGAGATACGCAGTATTTT. Its translation is CAWSLGTSGGGDTQYF.

This clonotype showed up many times. The chain recombines TRBV13 with TRBJ2-1; 10 bases map to TRBD1. CDR1 and CDR2 from the germline V gene are PRHDT and FYEKMQ (reference sequence). The CDR3 contains 15 residues. Trimming at V came to 3 bases and at J to 5 bases, leaving 4 bases not matched to a gene. The CDR3 is CASSFGTGDNNEQFF. The DNA for the CDR3 is TGTGCCAGCAGCTTCGGGACAGGGGATAACAATGAGCAGTTCTTC.

The chain is built from TRBV20-1 and TRBJ2-7; D is unresolved. The CDR3 is made up of 18 amino acids. Germline loops: CDR1 DFQATT, CDR2 SNEGSKA (reference sequence). Trimming cost V 0 bases and J 0 bases, with 21 bases left between them. The CDR3 sequence: CSARDESKVSTLSYEQYF. The CDR3 DNA follows: TGCAGTGCTAGAGATGAATCTAAAGTTTCTACACTCTCCTACGAGCAGTACTTC.

This clonotype was seen a handful of times. The V gene is TRBV9, the J gene TRBJ2-1, with TRBD2 identical over 9 bases. The CDR3 totals 15 residues. The trim removed 4 bases at V and 6 bases at J, leaving 8 bases unmatched. CDR1 is SGDLS, CDR2 YYNGEE, per germline. The DNA for the CDR3 is TGTGCCAGCAGCCCGTCGGGACTAGCAGGCAATGAGCAGTTCTTC. Translated: CASSPSGLAGNEQFF. The full variable domain, in which reference TRBV9 and TRBJ2-1 provide the parts outside the CDR3, is DSGVTQTPKHLITATGQRVTLRCSPRSGDLSVYWYQQSLDQGLQFLIQYYNGEERAKGNILERFSAQQFPDLHSELNLSSLELGDSALYFCASSPSGLAGNEQFFGPGTRLTVL.

This clonotype came up a few times. A read error is possible here, since a much larger clone lies one base away. The chain joins TRBV20-1 to TRBJ1-5; a weak D match, TRBD1 (5 bases). This CDR3 comprises 13 residues. Germline V gene sequence: CDR1 DFQATT, CDR2 SNEGSKA (reference sequence). The CDR3 bases are TGCAGTGCGACCGACAGCTTCAATCTGCCCCAGCATTTT. Translating it yields CSATDSFNLPQHF.

Remarks on this clonotype: A read error is possible here, since a much larger clone lies one base away. The gene calls are TRBV6-1 and TRBJ1-1; no firm D call. The germline CDR1 and CDR2 sequences are MNHNS and SASEGT. The CDR3 totals 11 residues. CDR3 DNA: TGTGCCAGCAGTAGTTTGGATGAAGCTTACTTT. Its translation is CASSSLDEAYF.

This chain links TRBV2 with TRBJ2-3; a weak D match, TRBD1 (5 bases). This CDR3 contains 14 residues. Germline V gene data show CDR1 as SNHLY and CDR2 as FYNNEI. Trimming took off 6 bases at V and 1 base at J, with 11 bases between the two ends. The CDR3 protein is CASSFLGRTDTQYF. CDR3 coding DNA: TGTGCCAGCAGCTTCCTGGGGCGCACAGATACGCAGTATTTT. Filled out from reference TRBV2 and TRBJ2-3, the complete variable domain reads EPEVTQTPSHQVTQMGQEVILRCVPISNHLYFYWYRQILGQKVEFLVSFYNNEISEKSEIFDDQFSVERPDGSNFTLKIRSTKLEDSAMYFCASSFLGRTDTQYFGPGTRLTVL.

The chain uses TRBV5-8 and TRBJ1-2; D perhaps matches TRBD1 (5 bases). Trimming removed 4 bases from V and 8 bases from J, with 15 bases in between. This CDR3 is built from 13 residues. CDR1 SGHTS and CDR2 YDEGEE come from the germline V gene. The CDR3 nucleotides are TGTGCCAGCAGCAACCGGGGCCGAGAGGGCTACACCTTC. Protein: CASSNRGREGYTF.